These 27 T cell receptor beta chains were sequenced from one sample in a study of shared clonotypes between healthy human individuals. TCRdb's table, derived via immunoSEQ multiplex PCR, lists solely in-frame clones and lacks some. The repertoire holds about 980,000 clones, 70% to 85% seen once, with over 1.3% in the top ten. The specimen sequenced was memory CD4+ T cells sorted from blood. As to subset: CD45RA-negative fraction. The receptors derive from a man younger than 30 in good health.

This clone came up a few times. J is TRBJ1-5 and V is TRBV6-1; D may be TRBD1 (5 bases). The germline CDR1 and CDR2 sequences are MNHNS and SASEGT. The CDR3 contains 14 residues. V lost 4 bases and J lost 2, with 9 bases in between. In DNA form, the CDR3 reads TGTGCCAGCAGTGGCCGAGGGGGCAATCAGCCCCAGCATTTT. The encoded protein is CASSGRGGNQPQHF.

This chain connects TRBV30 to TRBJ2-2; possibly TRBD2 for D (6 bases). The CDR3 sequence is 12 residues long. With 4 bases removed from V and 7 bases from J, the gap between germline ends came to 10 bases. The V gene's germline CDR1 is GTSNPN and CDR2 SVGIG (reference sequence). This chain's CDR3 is CAWNGEVGELFF. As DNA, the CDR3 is TGTGCCTGGAACGGGGAGGTCGGGGAGCTGTTTTTT.

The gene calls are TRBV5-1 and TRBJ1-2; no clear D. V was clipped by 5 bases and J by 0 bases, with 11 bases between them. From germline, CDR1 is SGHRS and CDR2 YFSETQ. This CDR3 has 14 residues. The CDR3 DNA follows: TGCGCCAGCAGTGAAGACATAACTAACTATGGCTACACCTTC. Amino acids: CASSEDITNYGYTF.

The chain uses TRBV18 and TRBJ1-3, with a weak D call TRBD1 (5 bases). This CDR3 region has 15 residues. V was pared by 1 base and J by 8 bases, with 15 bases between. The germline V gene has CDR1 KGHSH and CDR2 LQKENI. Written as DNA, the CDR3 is TGTGCCAGCTCACCACGGCCTTTTCCGGGGGACACCATATATTTT. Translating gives CASSPRPFPGDTIYF.

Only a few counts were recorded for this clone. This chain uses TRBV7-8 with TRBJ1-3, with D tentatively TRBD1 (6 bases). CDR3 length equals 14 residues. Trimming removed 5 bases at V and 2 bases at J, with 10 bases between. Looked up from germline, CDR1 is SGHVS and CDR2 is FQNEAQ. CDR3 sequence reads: CASSARGAGNTIYF. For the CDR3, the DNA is TGTGCCAGCAGCGCAAGGGGGGCTGGAAACACCATATATTTT.

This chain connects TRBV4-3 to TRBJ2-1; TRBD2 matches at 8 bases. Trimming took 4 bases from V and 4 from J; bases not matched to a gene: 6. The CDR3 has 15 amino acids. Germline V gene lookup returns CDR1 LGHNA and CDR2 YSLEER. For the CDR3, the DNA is TGCGCCAGCAGCCTTGATCAGCGGGAGTACAATGAGCAGTTCTTC. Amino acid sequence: CASSLDQREYNEQFF.

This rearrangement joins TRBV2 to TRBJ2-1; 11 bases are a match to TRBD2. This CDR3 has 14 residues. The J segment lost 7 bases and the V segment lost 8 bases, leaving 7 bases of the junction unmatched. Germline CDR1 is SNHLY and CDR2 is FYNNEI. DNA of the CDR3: TGTGCCAGCTCTACTAGCGGGAGTTGGAATGAGCAGTTCTTC. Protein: CASSTSGSWNEQFF.

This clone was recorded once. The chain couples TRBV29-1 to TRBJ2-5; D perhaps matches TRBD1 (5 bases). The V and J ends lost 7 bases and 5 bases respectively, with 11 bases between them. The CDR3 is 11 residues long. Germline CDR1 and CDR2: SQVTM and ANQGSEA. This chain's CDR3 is CSARVGETQYF. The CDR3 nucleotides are TGCAGCGCCAGGGTTGGGGAGACCCAGTACTTC.

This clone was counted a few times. CDR3 sequence reads: CASSADRVGYTF. The CDR3 DNA reads as TGTGCCAGCAGTGCCGACCGAGTGGGCTACACCTTC. The chain carries TRBV6-1 and TRBJ1-2; D is undetermined. Trimming cost V 4 bases and J 8 bases, with 11 bases left between them. Germline loops: CDR1 MNHNS, CDR2 SASEGT. This CDR3 has 12 amino acids.

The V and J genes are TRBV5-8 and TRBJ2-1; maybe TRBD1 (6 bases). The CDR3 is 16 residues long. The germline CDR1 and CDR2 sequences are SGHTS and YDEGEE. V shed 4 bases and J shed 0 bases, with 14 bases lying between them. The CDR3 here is CASSRRTASSYNEQFF. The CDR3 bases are TGTGCCAGCAGCCGTCGGACAGCCAGCTCCTACAATGAGCAGTTCTTC.

The CDR3 region is CASSLWTGTLAGELFF. CDR3 in DNA: TGTGCCAGCTCACTTTGGACAGGGACGTTGGCCGGGGAGCTGTTTTTT. The V call is TRBV18, the J call TRBJ2-2, with 8 bases fitting TRBD1. Looked up from germline, CDR1 is KGHSH and CDR2 is LQKENI. Losses at the gene ends were 4 bases for V and 6 bases for J; bases not matched to a gene: 10. The CDR3 has 16 residues.

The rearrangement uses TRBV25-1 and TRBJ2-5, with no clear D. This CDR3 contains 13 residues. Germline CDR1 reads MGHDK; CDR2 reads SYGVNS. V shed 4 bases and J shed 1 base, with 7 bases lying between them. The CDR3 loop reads CASSGAAQETQYF. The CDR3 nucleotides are TGTGCCAGCAGTGGGGCGGCCCAAGAGACCCAGTACTTC.

The CDR3 loop is CALFIATRPKGSPLHF. In DNA, the CDR3 is TGCGCCCTCTTCATCGCTACCCGGCCCAAGGGTTCACCCCTCCACTTT. V is TRBV23-1 and J is TRBJ1-6, with D uncertain. TRBV23-1 is identified as an open reading frame with a role that is uncertain. This CDR3 is built from 16 residues. V lost 11 bases, J lost 9 bases, and 26 bases lay in between.

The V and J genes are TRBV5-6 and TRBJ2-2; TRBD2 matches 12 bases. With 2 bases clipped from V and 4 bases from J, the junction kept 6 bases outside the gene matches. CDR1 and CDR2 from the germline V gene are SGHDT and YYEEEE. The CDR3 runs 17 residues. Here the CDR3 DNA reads TGTGCCAGCAGCTTACTAGCGGGAGGTTTGATCACCGGGGAGCTGTTTTTT. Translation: CASSLLAGGLITGELFF.

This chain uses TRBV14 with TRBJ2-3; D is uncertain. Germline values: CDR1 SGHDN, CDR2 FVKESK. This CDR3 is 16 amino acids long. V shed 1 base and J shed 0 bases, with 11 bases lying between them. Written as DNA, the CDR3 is TGTGCCAGCAGCCAAGTTCGATCTAGTAGCACAGATACGCAGTATTTT. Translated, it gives CASSQVRSSSTDTQYF.

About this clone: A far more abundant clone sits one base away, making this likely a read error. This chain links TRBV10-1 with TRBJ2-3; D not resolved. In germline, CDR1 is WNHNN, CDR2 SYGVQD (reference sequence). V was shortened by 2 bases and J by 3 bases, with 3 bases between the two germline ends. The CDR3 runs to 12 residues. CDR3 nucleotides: TGCGCCAGCAGTGAGGGGACAGATACGCAGTATTTT. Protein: CASSEGTDTQYF.

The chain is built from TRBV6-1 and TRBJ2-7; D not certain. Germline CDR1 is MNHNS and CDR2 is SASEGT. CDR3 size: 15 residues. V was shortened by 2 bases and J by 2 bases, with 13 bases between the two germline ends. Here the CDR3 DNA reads TGTGCCAGCAGTGAAAAAATATGGGGTACCTACGAGCAGTACTTC. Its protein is CASSEKIWGTYEQYF.

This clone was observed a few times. The CDR3 protein is CASSQQGITEAFF. CDR3 nucleotides: TGTGCCAGCAGCCAGCAGGGTATAACTGAAGCTTTCTTT. V usage is TRBV11-1 and J usage is TRBJ1-1; perhaps TRBD1 as D (5 bases). This CDR3 is built from 13 residues. Looked up from germline, CDR1 is SGHAT and CDR2 is FQDESV (reference sequence). Trimming removed 5 bases from V and 5 bases from J, with 12 bases in between.

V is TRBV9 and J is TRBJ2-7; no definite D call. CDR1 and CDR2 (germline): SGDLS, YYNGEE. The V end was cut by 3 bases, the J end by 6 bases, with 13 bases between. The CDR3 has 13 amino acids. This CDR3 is CASSALIRSEQYF. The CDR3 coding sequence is TGTGCCAGCAGCGCCCTAATTAGAAGCGAGCAGTACTTC.

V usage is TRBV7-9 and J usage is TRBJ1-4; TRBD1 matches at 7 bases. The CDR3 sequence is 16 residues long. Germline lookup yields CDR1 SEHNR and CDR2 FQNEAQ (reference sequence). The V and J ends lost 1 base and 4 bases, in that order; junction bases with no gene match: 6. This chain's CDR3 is CASSLGDRGLNEKLFF. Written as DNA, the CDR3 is TGTGCCAGCAGCTTAGGGGACAGAGGGCTTAATGAAAAACTGTTTTTT.

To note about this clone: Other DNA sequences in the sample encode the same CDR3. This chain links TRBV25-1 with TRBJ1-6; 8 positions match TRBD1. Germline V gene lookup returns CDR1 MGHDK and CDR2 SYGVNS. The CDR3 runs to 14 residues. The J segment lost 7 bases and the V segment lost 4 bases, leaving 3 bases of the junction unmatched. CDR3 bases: TGTGCCAGCAGTGGAACAGGGGGGAATTCACCCCTCCACTTT. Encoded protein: CASSGTGGNSPLHF.

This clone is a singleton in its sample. The CDR3 nucleotides are TGTGCCAGCAGCTTAGATGCGTCGGAGAGCCGGACCGGGGAGCTGTTTTTT. This sequence encodes CASSLDASESRTGELFF. The chain joins TRBV7-2 to TRBJ2-2; D remains unclear. CDR3 length equals 17 residues. Trimming removed 1 base from V and 5 bases from J, with 17 bases in between. The V gene's germline CDR1 is SGHTA and CDR2 FQGNSA.

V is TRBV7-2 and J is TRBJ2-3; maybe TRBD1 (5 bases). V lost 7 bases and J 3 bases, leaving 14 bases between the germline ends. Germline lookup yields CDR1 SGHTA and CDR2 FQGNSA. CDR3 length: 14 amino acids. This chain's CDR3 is CASTRLGPTDTQYF. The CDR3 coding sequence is TGTGCCAGCACCCGCCTGGGGCCAACAGATACGCAGTATTTT.

The CDR3 DNA sequence: TGTGCCAGCTCACCAGGGTCGGCGAACACCGGGGAGCTGTTTTTT. It translates to CASSPGSANTGELFF. The chain recombines TRBV18 with TRBJ2-2, with no clear D. The CDR3 consists of 15 residues. V dropped 2 bases and J dropped 0 bases, with 7 bases sitting between them. The germline V gene encodes CDR1 KGHSH and CDR2 LQKENI.

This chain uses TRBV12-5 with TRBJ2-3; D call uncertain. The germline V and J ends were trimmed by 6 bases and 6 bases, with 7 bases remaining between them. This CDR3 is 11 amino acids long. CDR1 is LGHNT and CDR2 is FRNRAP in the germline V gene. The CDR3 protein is CASGNSDTQYF. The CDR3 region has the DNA TGTGCTAGTGGGAATTCCGATACGCAGTATTTT.

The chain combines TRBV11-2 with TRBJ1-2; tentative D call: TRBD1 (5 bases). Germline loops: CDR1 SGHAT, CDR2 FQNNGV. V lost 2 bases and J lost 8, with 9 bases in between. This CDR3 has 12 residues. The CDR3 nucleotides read TGTGCCAGCAGCTTAAGCAGGGAGGGCTACACCTTC. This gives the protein CASSLSREGYTF.

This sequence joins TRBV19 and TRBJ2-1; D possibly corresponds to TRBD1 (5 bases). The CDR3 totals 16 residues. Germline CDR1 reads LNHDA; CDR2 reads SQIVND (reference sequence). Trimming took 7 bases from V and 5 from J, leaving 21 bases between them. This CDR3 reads CASTKLGQGRDNEQFF. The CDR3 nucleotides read TGTGCCAGTACCAAATTGGGGCAGGGAAGGGACAATGAGCAGTTCTTC.